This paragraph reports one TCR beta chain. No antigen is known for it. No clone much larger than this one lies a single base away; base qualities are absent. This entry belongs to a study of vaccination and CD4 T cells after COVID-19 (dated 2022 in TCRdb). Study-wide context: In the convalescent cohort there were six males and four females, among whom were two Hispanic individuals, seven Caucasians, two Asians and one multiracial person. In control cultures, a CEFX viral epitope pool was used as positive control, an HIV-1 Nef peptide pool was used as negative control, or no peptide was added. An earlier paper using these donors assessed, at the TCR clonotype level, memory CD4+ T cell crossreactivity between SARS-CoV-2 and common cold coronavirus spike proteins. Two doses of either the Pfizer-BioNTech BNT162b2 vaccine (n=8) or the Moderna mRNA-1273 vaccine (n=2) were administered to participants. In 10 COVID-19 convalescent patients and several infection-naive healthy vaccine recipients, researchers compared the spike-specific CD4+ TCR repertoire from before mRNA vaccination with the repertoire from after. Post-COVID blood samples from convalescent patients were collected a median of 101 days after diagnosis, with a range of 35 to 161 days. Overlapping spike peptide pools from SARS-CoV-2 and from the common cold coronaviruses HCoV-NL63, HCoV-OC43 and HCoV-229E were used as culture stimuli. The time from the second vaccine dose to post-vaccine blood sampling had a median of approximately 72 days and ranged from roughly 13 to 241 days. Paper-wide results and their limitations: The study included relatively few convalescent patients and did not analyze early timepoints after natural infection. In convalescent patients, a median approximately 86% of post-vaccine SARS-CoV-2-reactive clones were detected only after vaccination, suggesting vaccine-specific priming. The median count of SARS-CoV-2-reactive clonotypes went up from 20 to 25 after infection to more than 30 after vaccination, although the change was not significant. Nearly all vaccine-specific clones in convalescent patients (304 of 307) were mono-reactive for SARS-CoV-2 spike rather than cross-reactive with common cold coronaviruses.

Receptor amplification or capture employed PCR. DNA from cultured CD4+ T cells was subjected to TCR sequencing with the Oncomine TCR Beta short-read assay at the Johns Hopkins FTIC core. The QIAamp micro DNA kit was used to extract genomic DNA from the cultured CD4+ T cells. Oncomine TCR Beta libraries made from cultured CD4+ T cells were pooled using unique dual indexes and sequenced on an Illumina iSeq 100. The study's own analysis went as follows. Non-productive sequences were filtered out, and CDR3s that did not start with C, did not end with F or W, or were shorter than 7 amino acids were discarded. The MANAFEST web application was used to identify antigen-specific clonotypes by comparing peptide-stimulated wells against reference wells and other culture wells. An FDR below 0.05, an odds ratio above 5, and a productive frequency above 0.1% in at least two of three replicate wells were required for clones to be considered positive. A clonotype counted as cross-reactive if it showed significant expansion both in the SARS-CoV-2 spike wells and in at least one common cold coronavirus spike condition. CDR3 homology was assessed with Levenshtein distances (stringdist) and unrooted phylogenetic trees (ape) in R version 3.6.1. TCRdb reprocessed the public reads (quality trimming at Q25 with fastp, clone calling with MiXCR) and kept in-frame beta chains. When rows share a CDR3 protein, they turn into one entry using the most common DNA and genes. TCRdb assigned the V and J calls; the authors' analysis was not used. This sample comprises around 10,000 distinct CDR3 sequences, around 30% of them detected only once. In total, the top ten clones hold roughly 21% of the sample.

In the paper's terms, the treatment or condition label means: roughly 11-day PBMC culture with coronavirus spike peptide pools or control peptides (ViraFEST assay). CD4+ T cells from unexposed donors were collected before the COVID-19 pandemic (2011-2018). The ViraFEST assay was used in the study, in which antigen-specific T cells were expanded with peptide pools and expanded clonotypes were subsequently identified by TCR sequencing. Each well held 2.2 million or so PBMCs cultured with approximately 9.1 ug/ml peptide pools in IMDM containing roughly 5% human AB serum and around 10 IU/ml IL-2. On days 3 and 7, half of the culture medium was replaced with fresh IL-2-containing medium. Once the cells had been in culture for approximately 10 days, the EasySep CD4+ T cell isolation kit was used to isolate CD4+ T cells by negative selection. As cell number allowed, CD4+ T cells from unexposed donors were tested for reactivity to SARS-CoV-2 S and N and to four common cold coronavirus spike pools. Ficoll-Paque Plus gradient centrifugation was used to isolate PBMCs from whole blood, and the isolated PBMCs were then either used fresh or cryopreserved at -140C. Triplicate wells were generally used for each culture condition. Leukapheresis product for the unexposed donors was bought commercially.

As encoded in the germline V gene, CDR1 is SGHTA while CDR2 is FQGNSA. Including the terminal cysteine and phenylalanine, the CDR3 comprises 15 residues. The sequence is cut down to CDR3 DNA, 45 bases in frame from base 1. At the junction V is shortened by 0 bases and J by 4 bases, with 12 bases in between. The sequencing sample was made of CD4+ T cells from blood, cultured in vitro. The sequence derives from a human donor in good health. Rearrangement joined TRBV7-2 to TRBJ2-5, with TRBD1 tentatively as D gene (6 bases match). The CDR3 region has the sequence CASSLAQGLGETQYF. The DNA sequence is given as TGTGCCAGCAGCTTAGCCCAGGGGCTTGGAGAGACCCAGTACTTC.